The 27 T cell receptor beta chains reported below all come from one sample, sequenced in a study of T cell changes during pregnancy in multiple sclerosis. The data were produced by immunoSEQ multiplex PCR, yet TCRdb's version contains in-frame clones alone and is incomplete. The table lists around 50,000 clones, almost 95% of them singletons. The sample consisted of CD4+ T cells from peripheral blood mononuclear cells, taken in the third trimester of pregnancy. These receptors originate from a female donor with multiple sclerosis, enrolled in a pregnancy study.

The chain combines TRBV23-1 with TRBJ2-3, with 7 bases lining up with TRBD2. TRBV23-1 is an open reading frame, and its role is uncertain. The CDR3 has 17 amino acids. V gave up 0 bases and J gave up 0 bases; unmatched junction bases: 6. CDR3 protein: CASSQSAPSGSTDTQYF. The CDR3 DNA reads as TGCGCCAGCAGTCAATCCGCCCCTAGCGGCAGCACAGATACGCAGTATTTT.

The gene calls are TRBV7-8 and TRBJ1-5, with unresolved D. The ends were cut back, 6 bases at V and 6 bases at J, with 15 bases in the middle. The germline V gene has CDR1 SGHVS and CDR2 FQNEAQ. CDR3 length equals 14 residues. The CDR3 reads CASSPVPTGQPQHF. As DNA, the CDR3 is TGTGCCAGCAGTCCGGTCCCTACGGGTCAGCCCCAGCATTTT.

The chain recombines TRBV5-1 with TRBJ2-1; 9 positions match TRBD1. In germline, CDR1 is SGHRS, CDR2 YFSETQ. Trimming took 3 bases from V and 7 from J; bases not matched to a gene: 11. This CDR3 is 16 amino acids long. The CDR3 nucleotides read TGCGCCAGCAGCTCGGTACAGGGGGCCAAGGCGAATGAGCAGTTCTTC. It specifies CASSSVQGAKANEQFF.

The chain employs TRBV6-5 and TRBJ2-2; D possibly corresponds to TRBD1 (8 bases). Per germline, CDR1 MNHEY and CDR2 SVGAGI. The CDR3 spans 16 residues. V lost 4 bases, J lost 5 bases, and 17 bases lay in between. CDR3: CASSFPTGGGTGELFF. In DNA, the CDR3 is TGTGCCAGCAGTTTCCCAACAGGGGGGGGAACCGGGGAGCTGTTTTTT.

The V call is TRBV10-3, the J call TRBJ2-7; the match to TRBD1 covers 8 bases. V shed 6 bases, J shed 3 bases, and the junction held 4 bases outside the gene matches. The CDR3 consists of 13 residues. Per the germline V gene, CDR1 is ENHRY and CDR2 is SYGVKD. The CDR3 protein is CAIRGDRHYEQYF. The CDR3 coding sequence is TGTGCCATCAGGGGGGACAGGCACTACGAGCAGTACTTC.

This chain uses TRBV5-1 with TRBJ2-1; 11 nucleotides line up with TRBD2. The CDR3 length is 16 residues. CDR1 SGHRS and CDR2 YFSETQ come from the germline V gene. J gave up 5 bases and V 1 base, and 5 bases lay outside the gene matches. This chain's CDR3 is CASSLTGTSGHNEQFF. CDR3 nucleotide sequence: TGCGCCAGCAGCTTGACCGGGACTAGCGGCCACAATGAGCAGTTCTTC.

This chain uses TRBV19 with TRBJ2-7; D is possibly TRBD1 (6 bases). Per germline, CDR1 LNHDA and CDR2 SQIVND (reference sequence). The CDR3 spans 14 residues. V was cut by 5 bases and J by 2 bases, with 13 bases left in between. The DNA of the CDR3 is TGTGCCAGTAGTCCGGGACAATTCCCCTACGAGCAGTACTTC. Translation: CASSPGQFPYEQYF.

The chain combines TRBV28 with TRBJ2-2; D is possibly TRBD2 (7 bases). V was shortened by 2 bases and J by 3 bases, with 25 bases between the two germline ends. Germline CDR1 reads MDHEN; CDR2 reads SYDVKM. The CDR3 runs to 20 residues. The CDR3 nucleotides are TGTGCCAGCAGTTTAGGGTTCGGGGGCCAGGGAGGGCCTTACACCGGGGAGCTGTTTTTT. Translated: CASSLGFGGQGGPYTGELFF.

The chain links TRBV5-4 to TRBJ1-3; no clear D gene. The CDR3 is 13 amino acids. CDR1 is SGHNT and CDR2 is YYREEE in the germline V gene (reference sequence). V gave up 8 bases and J gave up 0 bases, with 9 bases separating them. The CDR3 DNA reads as TGTGCCAGTGGGAGAGACTCTGGAAACACCATATATTTT. Translated, it gives CASGRDSGNTIYF.

The chain links TRBV9 to TRBJ1-3, with D maybe TRBD1 (6 bases). Germline V gives CDR1 SGDLS, CDR2 YYNGEE. V lost 2 bases and J 0 bases, leaving 15 bases between the germline ends. The length of the CDR3 is 17 residues. CDR3 nucleotide sequence: TGTGCCAGCAGCGTCGCAGGGGCGCAGAGCTCTGGAAACACCATATATTTT. This encodes CASSVAGAQSSGNTIYF.

This chain connects TRBV11-2 to TRBJ2-7; D is ambiguous. The ends were cut back, 0 bases at V and 3 bases at J, with 6 bases in the middle. The CDR3 has 13 residues. From germline, CDR1 is SGHAT and CDR2 FQNNGV. The CDR3 loop is CASSLDYSYEQYF. Written as DNA, the CDR3 is TGTGCCAGCAGCTTAGACTACAGCTACGAGCAGTACTTC.

The chain combines TRBV13 with TRBJ2-5; 12 bases agree with TRBD2. Germline assignment: CDR1 PRHDT and CDR2 FYEKMQ (reference sequence). CDR3 length: 14 amino acids. Unmatched junction bases numbered 3, after V lost 5 bases and J lost 5 bases. As DNA, the CDR3 is TGTGCCAGCAGCGTGCTAGCGGGAGGGGAGACCCAGTACTTC. Protein sequence: CASSVLAGGETQYF.

This chain connects TRBV28 to TRBJ2-7; possible D gene TRBD2, 5 bases. V lost 3 bases, J lost 0 bases, and 12 bases lay in between. This CDR3 spans 15 amino acids. Germline V gives CDR1 MDHEN, CDR2 SYDVKM. The CDR3 here is CASSFLLGSSYEQYF. CDR3 bases: TGTGCCAGCAGTTTTCTATTGGGGAGCTCCTACGAGCAGTACTTC.

The chain couples TRBV13 to TRBJ1-2; 10 bases match TRBD1. V shed 5 bases, J shed 2 bases, and the junction held 8 bases outside the gene matches. This CDR3 is 16 amino acids long. The germline gives CDR1 PRHDT, CDR2 FYEKMQ (reference sequence). CDR3 residues: CASSTQRDRGNYGYTF. For the CDR3, the DNA is TGTGCCAGCAGCACCCAACGGGACAGGGGCAACTATGGCTACACCTTC.

The chain joins TRBV5-6 to TRBJ2-1; 7 nucleotides align to TRBD2. Looked up from germline, CDR1 is SGHDT and CDR2 is YYEEEE. This CDR3 region has 12 residues. Trimming removed 7 bases from V and 9 bases from J; junction bases left unmatched: 7. The CDR3 DNA follows: TGTGCCAGCGCCCCGGGGAGGGGTGAGCAGTTCTTC. Protein product: CASAPGRGEQFF.

The chain has TRBV29-1 and TRBJ2-1; D is possibly TRBD1 (6 bases). Germline CDR1 reads SQVTM; CDR2 reads ANQGSEA. With 6 bases removed from V and 1 base from J, the gap between germline ends came to 10 bases. The CDR3 runs to 13 residues. The CDR3 region has the DNA TGCAGCGTCCAGGGGTTTTCCTACAATGAGCAGTTCTTC. Translating gives CSVQGFSYNEQFF.

In DNA, the CDR3 is TGTGCCAGTAGTAAGCTAGAAAAGTGGAATGAGCAGTTCTTC. Its protein product is CASSKLEKWNEQFF. J is TRBJ2-1 and V is TRBV19; no clear D gene. The V and J ends lost 4 bases and 7 bases respectively, with 14 bases between them. Germline lookup yields CDR1 LNHDA and CDR2 SQIVND (reference sequence). The CDR3 is 14 amino acids.

The chain recombines TRBV7-9 with TRBJ2-1; D is unresolved. Germline-derived CDR1 and CDR2 are SEHNR and FQNEAQ (reference sequence). The CDR3 is 17 amino acids. The ends were cut back, 5 bases at V and 5 bases at J, with 22 bases in the middle. CDR3 nucleotide sequence: TGTGCCAGCAGCACGAGGCAGCGCGGTACGACGAACAATGAGCAGTTCTTC. Translated, it gives CASSTRQRGTTNNEQFF. Full variable domain (outside the CDR3, taken from reference TRBV7-9 and TRBJ2-1): DTGVSQNPRHKITKRGQNVTFRCDPISEHNRLYWYRQTLGQGPEFLTYFQNEAQLEKSRLLSDRFSAERPKGSFSTLEIQRTEQGDSAMYLCASSTRQRGTTNNEQFFGPGTRLTVL.

This clone appeared a single time. The J gene is TRBJ1-2, the V gene TRBV30, with unresolved D. The CDR3 is 11 residues long. Germline lookup yields CDR1 GTSNPN and CDR2 SVGIG (reference sequence). V was cut by 2 bases and J by 2 bases, with 3 bases left in between. This chain's CDR3 is CAWSTNYGYTF. CDR3 bases: TGTGCCTGGAGTACAAACTATGGCTACACCTTC.

The gene calls are TRBV28 and TRBJ2-1; unclear D gene. This CDR3 is 15 amino acids long. Trimming left V 5 bases short and J 1 base short, with 12 bases between. Germline CDR1 is MDHEN and CDR2 is SYDVKM. The CDR3 sequence: CASSTLSRSYNEQFF. CDR3 DNA sequence: TGTGCCAGCAGTACCCTTAGTCGTTCCTACAATGAGCAGTTCTTC.

The chain links TRBV19 to TRBJ1-5; 7 bases align to TRBD1. Germline trimming cut 1 base from V and 3 bases from J; bases unmatched to any gene: 6. The germline CDR1 and CDR2 sequences are LNHDA and SQIVND (reference sequence). The CDR3 extends over 16 amino acids. The CDR3 nucleotides read TGTGCCAGTAGTATAGGGAGGGACAGACACAATCAGCCCCAGCATTTT. Translated, it gives CASSIGRDRHNQPQHF.

The chain combines TRBV6-5 with TRBJ1-2, with 7 bases lining up with TRBD1. The CDR3 extends over 15 amino acids. V lost 5 bases, J lost 4 bases, and 10 bases stayed unmatched. The germline V gene encodes CDR1 MNHEY and CDR2 SVGAGI. The CDR3 region has the DNA TGTGCCAGCAGTCTAGGGGGCGGCGGGCTCTATGGCTACACCTTC. Protein sequence: CASSLGGGGLYGYTF.

The chain links TRBV6-1 to TRBJ2-5; 13 bases match TRBD2. This CDR3 has 17 residues. V was clipped by 4 bases and J by 4 bases; unmatched bases: 9. Germline loops: CDR1 MNHNS, CDR2 SASEGT. The CDR3 protein is CASSGQGLAGRGETQYF. In DNA form, the CDR3 reads TGTGCCAGCAGTGGCCAGGGACTAGCGGGAAGGGGAGAGACCCAGTACTTC.

V is TRBV25-1 and J is TRBJ2-7; possibly TRBD2 for D (6 bases). CDR3 length equals 15 residues. Trimming took off 2 bases at V and 6 bases at J, with 17 bases between the two ends. Germline CDR1 reads MGHDK; CDR2 reads SYGVNS. CDR3 sequence reads: CASSELVSGETEQYF. In DNA, the CDR3 is TGTGCCAGCAGTGAACTGGTCTCGGGAGAAACCGAGCAGTACTTC.

This clone is a singleton in its sample. This chain links TRBV7-2 with TRBJ2-5; D remains unclear. V lost 4 bases and J lost 5, with 5 bases in between. The CDR3 is 11 residues long. Germline CDR1 is SGHTA and CDR2 is FQGNSA. CDR3 coding DNA: TGTGCCAGCAGCTGGCGGGAGACCCAGTACTTC. It translates to CASSWRETQYF. Filled out from reference TRBV7-2 and TRBJ2-5, the complete variable domain reads GAGVSQSPSNKVTEKGKDVELRCDPISGHTALYWYRQSLGQGLEFLIYFQGNSAPDKSGLPSDRFSAERTGGSVSTLTIQRTQQEDSAVYLCASSWRETQYFGPGTRLLVL.

The V and J genes are TRBV7-6 and TRBJ2-2, with 9 bases matching TRBD1. V lost 2 bases, J lost 5 bases, and 6 bases stayed unmatched. This CDR3 contains 16 residues. In germline, CDR1 is SGHVS, CDR2 FNYEAQ. The CDR3 nucleotides are TGTGCCAGCAGCTTAACCGGACAGGGGTCGACCGGGGAGCTGTTTTTT. The encoded protein is CASSLTGQGSTGELFF.

V is TRBV6-5 and J is TRBJ1-2, with 8 bases lining up with TRBD1. J gave up 5 bases and V 4 bases, and 3 bases lay outside the gene matches. The CDR3 length is 13 residues. Germline CDR1 MNHEY, CDR2 SVGAGI. The CDR3 loop reads CASSLTGGYGYTF. The CDR3 bases are TGTGCCAGCAGTTTAACAGGGGGATATGGCTACACCTTC.